The 26 T cell receptor beta chains given below trace back to one sample, sequenced in a study of cytomegalovirus exposure and HLA in healthy donors. Researchers ran the PCR with 60 Vbeta and 13 Jbeta primers. The method was immunoSEQ multiplex PCR; TCRdb's version includes in-frame clones alone and lacks a portion of them. Of about 170,000 clones detected, roughly 83% appear once; the ten largest clones hold less than 2.5%. Sequenced material: PBMCs. The origin of the receptors is a woman aged 50 to 60 in good health and CMV-seronegative.

CDR3 sequence: CASSSGFTGNTIYF. The CDR3 coding sequence is TGTGCCAGCAGTTCGGGATTCACTGGAAACACCATATATTTT. This rearrangement joins TRBV9 to TRBJ1-3; D not resolved. This CDR3 comprises 14 residues. Germline V lookup: CDR1 SGDLS, CDR2 YYNGEE. The V end was cut by 5 bases, the J end by 2 bases, with 11 bases between.

V gene TRBV7-9 combines with J gene TRBJ1-4; the D is unclear. This CDR3 comprises 15 residues. Germline V CDR1 and CDR2: SEHNR, FQNEAQ (reference sequence). Trimming stripped 5 bases from V and 8 bases from J, with 18 bases between. CDR3 sequence (DNA): TGTGCCAGCAGCCCTGACCTTCAACGGGAAGAAAAACTGTTTTTT. The encoded protein is CASSPDLQREEKLFF.

The chain carries TRBV7-2 and TRBJ2-3; 10 positions agree with TRBD1. CDR1 and CDR2 (germline): SGHTA, FQGNSA. This CDR3 region has 17 residues. V dropped 5 bases and J dropped 1; count of bases not matched to a gene: 9. DNA of the CDR3: TGTGCCAGCAGCGTAAGGTGGGACAGGGGCGGCACAGATACGCAGTATTTT. Its translation: CASSVRWDRGGTDTQYF.

The chain employs TRBV6-5 and TRBJ1-4, with 11 bases matching TRBD1. Germline V gene lookup returns CDR1 MNHEY and CDR2 SVGAGI. CDR3 size: 15 residues. V lost 4 bases and J lost 7; bases outside the gene matches: 5. DNA of the CDR3: TGTGCCAGCAGTTCCCTGGGGACAGGGGGTGAAAAACTGTTTTTT. Translation: CASSSLGTGGEKLFF.

Worth noting for this clone: Distinct nucleotide sequences in the sample also encode this CDR3. The chain employs TRBV6-1 and TRBJ1-2; 8 positions agree with TRBD1. V trimming: 4 bases; J trimming: 8 bases; junction bases outside the gene matches: 9. CDR1 MNHNS and CDR2 SASEGT come from the germline V gene. This CDR3 region has 14 residues. The DNA for the CDR3 is TGTGCCAGCAGTGGAGGACAGGGAACGGCCGGCTACACCTTC. This sequence encodes CASSGGQGTAGYTF.

V and J are TRBV18 and TRBJ1-2, with TRBD1 identical over 7 bases. The germline gives CDR1 KGHSH, CDR2 LQKENI. J was trimmed by 1 base and V by 1 base; bases with no gene match: 3. The CDR3 has 15 residues. The CDR3: CASSPRTGFNYGYTF. CDR3 nucleotides: TGTGCCAGCTCACCACGGACAGGCTTTAACTATGGCTACACCTTC.

The chain joins TRBV11-2 to TRBJ2-1, with 11 bases lining up with TRBD1. The J segment lost 7 bases and the V segment lost 5 bases, leaving 10 bases of the junction unmatched. This CDR3 is built from 16 residues. Germline lookup yields CDR1 SGHAT and CDR2 FQNNGV. The CDR3 region has the DNA TGTGCCAGCAGCATACCGGACAGGGGGCTCTGGAATGAGCAGTTCTTC. It specifies CASSIPDRGLWNEQFF.

The chain carries TRBV5-1 and TRBJ2-1, with D perhaps matching TRBD2 (6 bases). Germline CDR1 and CDR2: SGHRS and YFSETQ. The CDR3 loop spans 15 amino acids. V gave up 3 bases and J gave up 4 bases, with 14 bases separating them. CDR3 sequence reads: CASSSTGTSYNEQFF. The CDR3 nucleotides are TGCGCCAGCAGCTCCACCGGGACTTCTTACAATGAGCAGTTCTTC.

The rearrangement links TRBV19 to TRBJ2-7, with D possibly TRBD2 on 6 matching bases. The V gene lost 7 bases and the J gene lost 2 bases, with 12 bases spanning the gap. Looked up from germline, CDR1 is LNHDA and CDR2 is SQIVND (reference sequence). This CDR3 comprises 13 residues. The CDR3 loop reads CASTSGETYEQYF. CDR3 DNA: TGTGCCAGTACCTCGGGGGAAACCTACGAGCAGTACTTC.

The chain combines TRBV14 with TRBJ1-5; no clear D gene. The V gene's germline CDR1 is SGHDN and CDR2 FVKESK. Trimming pared 0 bases from V and 9 bases from J, leaving 9 bases between. This CDR3 spans 13 amino acids. The CDR3 nucleotides read TGTGCCAGCAGCCAAGATCGGTATCGGCCCCAGCATTTT. Translating it yields CASSQDRYRPQHF.

This clone was seen just once. The chain carries TRBV7-7 and TRBJ2-7; 8 bases are shared with TRBD1. V lost 5 bases, J lost 3 bases, and 6 bases stayed unmatched. The CDR3 has 14 residues. Germline V gene sequence: CDR1 SSHAT, CDR2 FNYEAQ (reference sequence). The CDR3 nucleotides are TGTGCCAGCAGCCCCGGACAGGGTAACTACGAGCAGTACTTC. Amino acid sequence: CASSPGQGNYEQYF.

V is TRBV7-9 and J is TRBJ2-2, with 11 bases aligning to TRBD1. The V and J ends lost 6 bases and 4 bases, in that order; junction bases with no gene match: 10. Germline V gene data show CDR1 as SEHNR and CDR2 as FQNEAQ (reference sequence). The CDR3 loop spans 17 amino acids. CDR3 protein: CASSPRGQGATTGELFF. Here the CDR3 DNA reads TGTGCCAGCAGTCCTCGTGGACAGGGGGCGACCACCGGGGAGCTGTTTTTT.

V usage is TRBV11-1 and J usage is TRBJ2-7; possibly TRBD1 for D (5 bases). CDR1 is SGHAT, CDR2 FQDESV, per germline (reference sequence). The CDR3 extends over 14 amino acids. V was cut by 0 bases and J by 2 bases, with 8 bases left in between. The CDR3 sequence is CASSLAGVTYEQYF. CDR3 sequence (DNA): TGTGCCAGCAGCTTAGCAGGGGTAACCTACGAGCAGTACTTC.

The gene calls are TRBV4-2 and TRBJ2-2, with D possibly matching TRBD2 (6 bases). The CDR3 length is 17 residues. Trimming pared 6 bases from V and 5 bases from J, leaving 22 bases between. Germline CDR1 LGHNA, CDR2 YNFKEQ. This CDR3 reads CASREWTLGGETGELFF. As DNA, the CDR3 is TGTGCCAGCAGGGAATGGACCTTAGGAGGGGAAACCGGGGAGCTGTTTTTT.

This clone has more than one count but fewer than ten. The J gene is TRBJ2-7, the V gene TRBV25-1, with 8 bases lining up with TRBD2. The V segment lost 2 bases and the J segment 4 bases; nucleotides outside the gene matches: 1. This CDR3 is built from 13 residues. Germline CDR1 is MGHDK and CDR2 is SYGVNS. The CDR3 DNA is TGTGCCAGCAGTGAAGGCGGGGGGTACGAGCAGTACTTC. It is translated as CASSEGGGYEQYF.

The chain links TRBV14 to TRBJ2-1, with 8 bases identical to TRBD2. Unmatched junction bases numbered 7, after V lost 2 bases and J lost 13 bases. Germline CDR1 is SGHDN and CDR2 is FVKESK. The CDR3 loop spans 13 amino acids. Here the CDR3 reads CASSQWRGARQFF. In nucleotides, the CDR3 is TGTGCCAGCAGCCAATGGCGGGGGGCGAGACAGTTCTTC.

This rearrangement joins TRBV19 to TRBJ2-6, with D uncertain. Germline CDR1 reads LNHDA; CDR2 reads SQIVND (reference sequence). The CDR3 has 18 residues. Trimming shortened V by 5 bases and J by 0 bases, and 17 bases separated the two germline ends. CDR3 DNA: TGTGCCAGTAGTTCCCCGGGTTGGCCTCTCTCTGGGGCCAACGTCCTGACTTTC. Encoded protein: CASSSPGWPLSGANVLTF.

This clone has more than one count but fewer than ten. The chain combines TRBV20-1 with TRBJ1-1; D ambiguous. Germline assignment: CDR1 DFQATT and CDR2 SNEGSKA (reference sequence). The V end was cut by 3 bases, the J end by 6 bases, with 5 bases between. CDR3 length equals 10 residues. CDR3 residues: CSARRAEAFF. The DNA of the CDR3 is TGCAGTGCTAGGAGGGCTGAAGCTTTCTTT.

The chain carries TRBV18 and TRBJ1-1; D is possibly TRBD1 (6 bases). The CDR3 totals 12 residues. CDR1 and CDR2 from the germline V gene are KGHSH and LQKENI. V lost 4 bases and J lost 6, with 9 bases in between. The CDR3 sequence: CASSLRQAEAFF. CDR3 sequence (DNA): TGTGCCAGCTCACTTCGACAGGCTGAAGCTTTCTTT.

The V call is TRBV19, the J call TRBJ1-5, with 7 bases identical to TRBD1. This CDR3 contains 19 residues. J was trimmed by 0 bases and V by 4 bases; bases with no gene match: 15. Germline V lookup: CDR1 LNHDA, CDR2 SQIVND (reference sequence). This CDR3 reads CASSTQGQRWGYSNQPQHF. CDR3 bases: TGTGCCAGTAGTACCCAGGGACAGAGGTGGGGTTATAGCAATCAGCCCCAGCATTTT.

V is TRBV5-8 and J is TRBJ1-5; D may be TRBD1 (6 bases). Trimming took off 3 bases at V and 4 bases at J, with 14 bases between the two ends. Germline assignment: CDR1 SGHTS and CDR2 YDEGEE. The CDR3 consists of 15 residues. The CDR3 DNA reads TGTGCCAGCAGCTCCGGACAGCTACCTAATCAGCCCCAGCATTTT. Its translation: CASSSGQLPNQPQHF.

The chain uses TRBV5-1 and TRBJ1-3; D is uncertain. With 1 base removed from V and 0 bases from J, the gap between germline ends came to 8 bases. From germline, CDR1 is SGHRS and CDR2 YFSETQ. The CDR3 has 15 residues. CDR3 nucleotides: TGCGCCAGCAGCTTGCCCGCGGACTCTGGAAACACCATATATTTT. It codes for CASSLPADSGNTIYF.

In this sample, this clone turned up once. V is TRBV5-1 and J is TRBJ2-1, with 9 bases lining up with TRBD1. The CDR3 extends over 16 amino acids. Germline CDR1 reads SGHRS; CDR2 reads YFSETQ. The V gene end was trimmed by 3 bases and the J gene end by 7 bases; junction bases not matched to a gene: 11. CDR3 loop: CASSSTGTGLLNEQFF. CDR3 in DNA: TGCGCCAGCAGCTCAACCGGGACAGGGTTACTTAATGAGCAGTTCTTC.

The CDR3 region has the DNA TGTGCCAGCTCAACCCCGGGACAGGGGGCGCGTGAGCAGTACTTC. Protein product: CASSTPGQGAREQYF. The gene calls are TRBV18 and TRBJ2-7, with TRBD1 identical over 12 bases. V lost 5 bases, J lost 7 bases, and 9 bases stayed unmatched. Germline lookup yields CDR1 KGHSH and CDR2 LQKENI. The length of the CDR3 is 15 residues.

The chain has TRBV29-1 and TRBJ2-4; the match to TRBD1 covers 8 bases. J was trimmed by 1 base and V by 5 bases; bases with no gene match: 7. CDR1 is SQVTM and CDR2 is ANQGSEA in the germline V gene. This CDR3 contains 15 residues. CDR3 loop: CSVLGQGRAKNIQYF. CDR3 coding DNA: TGCAGCGTTCTCGGACAGGGAAGGGCCAAAAACATTCAGTACTTC.

The chain is built from TRBV5-1 and TRBJ1-3, with D unresolved. There are 16 residues in the CDR3. CDR1 is SGHRS and CDR2 is YFSETQ in the germline V gene. Trimming shortened V by 1 base and J by 2 bases, and 13 bases separated the two germline ends. The DNA for the CDR3 is TGCGCCAGCAGCTTGATTCGGGGAAGCCCTGGAAACACCATATATTTT. Its protein product is CASSLIRGSPGNTIYF.